These 6 T cell receptor beta chains share one sample of origin, sequenced in a study of T cell changes during pregnancy in multiple sclerosis. Clones were sequenced by immunoSEQ multiplex PCR, and TCRdb holds only the in-frame ones, with some missing. This table has tens of thousands of clones, 85% to 90% appearing once. The input for sequencing was peripheral blood, taken in the second trimester of pregnancy. The receptors were sampled from a female donor in good health, enrolled as a control in a pregnancy study.

This chain joins TRBV5-6 and TRBJ2-7, with D perhaps matching TRBD1 (6 bases). CDR3 size: 14 residues. Germline V gene lookup returns CDR1 SGHDT and CDR2 YYEEEE. V lost 0 bases, J lost 4 bases, and 11 bases lay in between. Here the CDR3 DNA reads TGTGCCAGCAGCTTGGCCGGCCAGGGGTACGAGCAGTACTTC. Protein: CASSLAGQGYEQYF.

This clone appeared a single time. The chain uses TRBV9 and TRBJ1-3; D unresolved. The germline V and J ends were trimmed by 0 bases and 4 bases, with 8 bases remaining between them. CDR1 is SGDLS and CDR2 is YYNGEE in the germline V gene. The CDR3 has 14 residues. The CDR3 protein is CASSVGPGGNTIYF. In DNA, the CDR3 is TGTGCCAGCAGCGTAGGACCCGGGGGAAACACCATATATTTT. The full variable domain, in which reference TRBV9 and TRBJ1-3 provide the parts outside the CDR3, is DSGVTQTPKHLITATGQRVTLRCSPRSGDLSVYWYQQSLDQGLQFLIQYYNGEERAKGNILERFSAQQFPDLHSELNLSSLELGDSALYFCASSVGPGGNTIYFGEGSWLTVV.

The rearrangement links TRBV7-2 to TRBJ2-7; D not certain. The CDR3 totals 12 residues. V was clipped by 2 bases and J by 6 bases, with 8 bases between them. The germline V gene has CDR1 SGHTA and CDR2 FQGNSA. CDR3 nucleotides: TGTGCCAGCAGCTTATCCATCGGCGAGCAGTACTTC. It yields the protein CASSLSIGEQYF. The full variable domain, its missing parts supplied by reference TRBV7-2 and TRBJ2-7, is GAGVSQSPSNKVTEKGKDVELRCDPISGHTALYWYRQSLGQGLEFLIYFQGNSAPDKSGLPSDRFSAERTGGSVSTLTIQRTQQEDSAVYLCASSLSIGEQYFGPGTRLTVT.

DNA for the CDR3: TGTGCCAGTAGGGCCGCCCCTATTAGAGGAGAGACCCAGTACTTC. Protein: CASRAAPIRGETQYF. The rearrangement uses TRBV19 and TRBJ2-5; D is unresolved. The V end was cut by 6 bases, the J end by 4 bases, with 18 bases between. Per the germline V gene, CDR1 is LNHDA and CDR2 is SQIVND (reference sequence). CDR3 length: 15 amino acids.

This clone was detected a few times. The chain combines TRBV9 with TRBJ2-2; D gene ambiguous. The CDR3 extends over 14 amino acids. The germline CDR1 and CDR2 sequences are SGDLS and YYNGEE. The V gene lost 1 base and the J gene lost 4 bases, with 8 bases spanning the gap. In nucleotides, the CDR3 is TGTGCCAGCAGCGTATACGAGCGCACCGGGGAGCTGTTTTTT. Encoded protein: CASSVYERTGELFF.

J is TRBJ1-1 and V is TRBV7-2, with 7 bases aligning to TRBD1. Germline V gives CDR1 SGHTA, CDR2 FQGNSA. With V trimmed by 4 bases and J by 5 bases, 7 bases remained unmatched. This CDR3 region has 14 residues. The CDR3 protein is CASSSQGRRTEAFF. The CDR3 DNA is TGTGCCAGCAGCTCACAGGGGCGTCGGACTGAAGCTTTCTTT.